This T cell receptor (beta chain) was captured in a study of control samples from healthy donors and cancer patients. Deletions cut 4 bases from V and 2 bases from J, with 18 bases between. The V gene's germline CDR1 is SGHRS and CDR2 YFSETQ. The CDR3 extends over 17 amino acids. The repertoire was sequenced with immunoSEQ multiplex PCR; TCRdb's copy has only in-frame clones and lacks some. There are approximately 150,000 clones in the sample; around 90% occur only once, and under 4% lies in the top ten. V usage is TRBV5-1 and J usage is TRBJ2-2; unclear D gene. The sequenced sample consisted of blood. This TCR was sampled from a man aged 25 to 45 in good health. The CDR3 DNA sequence: TGCGCCAGCAGCCTGGAATCAGTCGGGCGTAACACCGGGGAGCTGTTTTTT. Protein: CASSLESVGRNTGELFF. The entire variable domain, with the rest obtained from reference TRBV5-1 and TRBJ2-2, is as follows: KAGVTQTPRYLIKTRGQQVTLSCSPISGHRSVSWYQQTPGQGLQFLFEYFSETQRNKGNFPGRFSGRQFSNSRSEMNVSTLELGDSALYLCASSLESVGRNTGELFFGEGSRLTVL.